This T cell receptor beta chain was identified in a study of graft-versus-host responses after intestinal transplantation. Repertoires were generated with immunoSEQ multiplex PCR, while TCRdb's copy carries only in-frame clones and drops some. Of thousands of clones listed, approximately 83% are singletons. Investigators treated the graft tissue so that it released intraepithelial and lamina propria lymphocytes. Per germline, CDR1 SGHRS and CDR2 YFSETQ. Trimming pared 6 bases from V and 0 bases from J, leaving 9 bases between. The CDR3 contains 13 residues. The chain combines TRBV5-1 with TRBJ1-1; TRBD1 might be the D (6 bases). This material consisted of ileum tissue, taken 156 days after intestinal transplant. This sequence was found in a human patient who received an intestinal transplant, so some T cells may come from the graft donor. In nucleotides, the CDR3 is TGCGCCAGCACGACAGGCTTGAACACTGAAGCTTTCTTT. It codes for CASTTGLNTEAFF.